This entry is about one T cell receptor beta chain. Here immunoSEQ multiplex PCR was the method, and the copy in TCRdb shows in-frame clones only, minus some. The table shows approximately 160,000 clones, with approximately 81% occurring only once. Germline V gene data show CDR1 as ENHRY and CDR2 as SYGVKD. The CDR3 runs 14 residues. V was clipped by 5 bases and J by 4 bases, with 12 bases between them. The data derive from a study of cytomegalovirus exposure and HLA in healthy donors. The specimen sequenced was PBMCs. V is TRBV10-3 and J is TRBJ2-1; TRBD2 is a possible D gene (6 bases). The source is a man aged 25-45 years in good health and CMV-seropositive. The CDR3 is CAISPRLEYNEQFF. CDR3 nucleotide sequence: TGTGCCATCAGTCCCCGACTAGAGTACAATGAGCAGTTCTTC.